These 7 T cell receptor beta chains originate from one sample sequenced in a study of blood T cells in healthy people across ages. The authors ran a second PCR of roughly 6 to 12 cycles using a sample-barcoded 5' primer and a J-beta primer mix. In TCRdb, the 5' RACE reads were re-called with MiXCR into one record per CDR3 protein. The sample yields fewer than 1,200,000 distinct CDR3 sequences, 25% seen once. These data were likewise used in another study, on T cells of mothers and their children.

What was sequenced was blood. The receptors originated from a girl aged 2 to 10 in good health.

V usage is TRBV5-1 and J usage is TRBJ1-1, with a weak D call TRBD1 (6 bases). Germline-derived CDR1 and CDR2 are SGHRS and YFSETQ. The CDR3 sequence is 14 residues long. Trimming shortened V by 0 bases and J by 5 bases, and 11 bases separated the two germline ends. CDR3 DNA sequence: TGCGCCAGCAGCTTGGGACAGGTCTCAACTGAAGCTTTCTTT. Its protein is CASSLGQVSTEAFF.

The chain couples TRBV20-1 to TRBJ2-7; D is possibly TRBD1 or TRBD2 (5 bases each). The CDR3 is 17 residues long. Trimming left V 6 bases short and J 3 bases short, with 27 bases between. Germline CDR1 DFQATT, CDR2 SNEGSKA (reference sequence). The CDR3 loop reads CSAPPGQGYSHYYEQYF. DNA of the CDR3: TGCAGTGCCCCCCCGGGGCAGGGTTATTCCCACTACTACGAGCAGTACTTC.

This chain connects TRBV28 to TRBJ1-5, with D possibly TRBD1 on 5 matching bases. V lost 2 bases and J lost 6, with 20 bases in between. This CDR3 region has 17 residues. CDR1 is MDHEN and CDR2 is SYDVKM in the germline V gene. CDR3 amino acids: CASSLILGAFEIQPQHF. The CDR3 bases are TGTGCCAGCAGTTTAATTTTAGGGGCCTTCGAGATTCAGCCCCAGCATTTT.

The chain uses TRBV28 and TRBJ2-5, with 8 nucleotides matching TRBD1. J was trimmed by 4 bases and V by 10 bases; bases with no gene match: 11. Germline V lookup: CDR1 MDHEN, CDR2 SYDVKM. The CDR3 extends over 14 amino acids. CDR3 nucleotides: TGTGCCACCTACAAACAACAGGGGGGAGAGACCCAGTACTTC. Its protein product is CATYKQQGGETQYF. Supplemented by reference TRBV28 and TRBJ2-5, the full variable domain reads DVKVTQSSRYLVKRTGEKVFLECVQDMDHENMFWYRQDPGLGLRLIYFSYDVKMKEKGDIPEGYSVSREKKERFSLILESASTNQTSMYLCATYKQQGGETQYFGPGTRLLVL.

This clonotype was counted between two and nine times. This chain uses TRBV29-1 with TRBJ2-1; 8 bases map to TRBD2. CDR3 length: 11 amino acids. The germline V gene has CDR1 SQVTM and CDR2 ANQGSEA. Unmatched junction bases numbered 3, after V lost 4 bases and J lost 10 bases. The CDR3 nucleotides read TGCAGCGTTGCCACGGGGGGGGAGCAGTTCTTC. This gives the protein CSVATGGEQFF.

This clonotype was observed a few times. The CDR3 protein is CASSLAPQRSPSGANVLTF. For the CDR3, the DNA is TGCGCCAGCAGCTTGGCGCCCCAGAGGAGCCCCTCTGGGGCCAACGTCCTGACTTTC. This chain links TRBV5-1 with TRBJ2-6, with D unresolved. The germline V gene encodes CDR1 SGHRS and CDR2 YFSETQ. The CDR3 spans 19 residues. The V and J ends lost 0 bases and 0 bases respectively, with 16 bases between them.

This clonotype has ten or more counts. The V and J genes are TRBV5-6 and TRBJ1-1, with 7 bases matching TRBD1. V was clipped by 3 bases and J by 5 bases; unmatched bases: 4. The CDR3 consists of 13 residues. Looked up from germline, CDR1 is SGHDT and CDR2 is YYEEEE. The CDR3 protein is CASSWTGGTEAFF. CDR3 sequence (DNA): TGTGCCAGCAGCTGGACAGGTGGAACTGAAGCTTTCTTT.